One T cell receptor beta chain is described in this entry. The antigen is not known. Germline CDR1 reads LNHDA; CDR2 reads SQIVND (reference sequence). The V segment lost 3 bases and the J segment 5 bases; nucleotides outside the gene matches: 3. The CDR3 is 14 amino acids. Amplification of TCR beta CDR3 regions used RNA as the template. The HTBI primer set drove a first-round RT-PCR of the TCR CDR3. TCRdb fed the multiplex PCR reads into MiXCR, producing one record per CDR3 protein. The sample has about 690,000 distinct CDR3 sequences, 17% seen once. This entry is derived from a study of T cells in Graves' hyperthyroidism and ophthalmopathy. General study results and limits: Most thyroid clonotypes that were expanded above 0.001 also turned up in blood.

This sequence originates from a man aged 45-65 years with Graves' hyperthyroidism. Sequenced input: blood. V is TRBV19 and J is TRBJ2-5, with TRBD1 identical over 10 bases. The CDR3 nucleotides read TGTGCCAGTAGTATGACAGGGGGCTTGGAGACCCAGTACTTC. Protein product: CASSMTGGLETQYF.